Listed below are T cell receptor beta chains from one sample, sequenced in a study of blood T cell repertoires in COVID-19. The protocol was immunoSEQ multiplex PCR, while the TCRdb copy is restricted to in-frame clones and leaves out a portion. The sample lists 150,000 to 200,000 clones; nearly 80% were seen once. Input material: peripheral blood. All receptors come from a woman in her sixties or seventies with acute or convalescent COVID-19. The CDR3 runs from the conserved cysteine through the conserved F or W. A D gene is named only where the DNA matches it firmly. Clone size is not always given. Where it is, it says once, few, many or a class for expanded clones.

d_gene: TRBD2; abundance: NA; v_gene: TRBV5-1; j_gene: TRBJ2-2; CDR3nt: TGCGCCAGCACCTCCCGGGGAGGGCCCGCCGGGGAGCTGTTTTTT; CDR3aa: CASTSRGGPAGELFF
d_gene: TRBD2; abundance: NA; v_gene: TRBV7-2; j_gene: TRBJ2-1; CDR3nt: TGTGCCAGCAGCTTTCCGGGAGGATGGAATGAGCAGTTCTTC; CDR3aa: CASSFPGGWNEQFF
d_gene: TRBD1; abundance: NA; v_gene: TRBV14; j_gene: TRBJ1-4; CDR3nt: TGTGCCAGCAGCCCCACCGACAGGGGGATAACTAATGAAAAACTGTTTTTT; CDR3aa: CASSPTDRGITNEKLFF
d_gene: TRBD1; abundance: NA; v_gene: TRBV10-3; j_gene: TRBJ1-5; CDR3nt: TGTGCCATCAGTGGACAGGGGGCTGGTCAGCCCCAGCATTTT; CDR3aa: CAISGQGAGQPQHF
d_gene: NA; abundance: NA; v_gene: TRBV6-5; j_gene: TRBJ2-5; CDR3nt: TGTGCCAGCAGTCCCCCGACAGGACCTGAAGAGACCCAGTACTTC; CDR3aa: CASSPPTGPEETQYF
d_gene: NA; abundance: NA; v_gene: TRBV6-1; j_gene: TRBJ2-1; CDR3nt: TGTGCCAGCAGTGAAGAGGAGAGGAGCTCCTACAATGAGCAGTTCTTC; CDR3aa: CASSEEERSSYNEQFF
d_gene: NA; abundance: NA; v_gene: TRBV27; j_gene: TRBJ1-5; CDR3nt: TGTGCCAGCAGTTCGGGTAGCAATCAGCCCCAGCATTTT; CDR3aa: CASSSGSNQPQHF
d_gene: TRBD2; abundance: NA; v_gene: TRBV7-2; j_gene: TRBJ2-7; CDR3nt: TGTGCCAGCAGCACCCGCCCATCGAGCGGGAGATTGTACGAGCAGTACTTC; CDR3aa: CASSTRPSSGRLYEQYF
d_gene: NA; abundance: NA; v_gene: TRBV13; j_gene: TRBJ1-6; CDR3nt: TGTGCCAGCAGCCGATTATTGACAGGCTATAATTCACCCCTCCACTTT; CDR3aa: CASSRLLTGYNSPLHF
d_gene: NA; abundance: NA; v_gene: TRBV9; j_gene: TRBJ1-1; CDR3nt: TGTGCCAGCAGCGTTACGGATCAGGCTGAAGCTTTCTTT; CDR3aa: CASSVTDQAEAFF
d_gene: NA; abundance: NA; v_gene: TRBV5-1; j_gene: TRBJ1-1; CDR3nt: TGCGCCAGCAGCTACGGGTTAGTAAGGAACACTGAAGCTTTCTTT; CDR3aa: CASSYGLVRNTEAFF
d_gene: TRBD1; abundance: NA; v_gene: TRBV7-8; j_gene: TRBJ2-3; CDR3nt: TGTGCCAGCAGCTTACCGGGACAGGATACGCAGTATTTT; CDR3aa: CASSLPGQDTQYF
d_gene: NA; abundance: NA; v_gene: TRBV7-9; j_gene: TRBJ1-5; CDR3nt: TGTGCCAGCAGCTTAGGGCCACCGAATCAGCCCCAGCATTTT; CDR3aa: CASSLGPPNQPQHF
d_gene: TRBD1; abundance: NA; v_gene: TRBV5-1; j_gene: TRBJ1-3; CDR3nt: TGCGCCAGCAGCCTGGGACAGGGGGAGATGAACACCATATATTTT; CDR3aa: CASSLGQGEMNTIYF
d_gene: NA; abundance: NA; v_gene: TRBV7-9; j_gene: TRBJ2-7; CDR3nt: TGTGCCAGCAGCTTTTCCGCCTACGAGCAGTACTTC; CDR3aa: CASSFSAYEQYF
d_gene: NA; abundance: once; v_gene: TRBV24-1; j_gene: TRBJ1-5; CDR3nt: TGTGCCACCAGTGATGAGTTAAATCAGCCCCAGCATTTT; CDR3aa: CATSDELNQPQHF
d_gene: TRBD2; abundance: NA; v_gene: TRBV5-1; j_gene: TRBJ2-1; CDR3nt: TGCGCCAGCAGCTTGGGGACTAGCGGGAGCCACAATGAGCAGTTCTTC; CDR3aa: CASSLGTSGSHNEQFF
d_gene: NA; abundance: NA; v_gene: TRBV3-1/TRBV3-2; j_gene: TRBJ2-7; CDR3nt: TGTGCCAGCAGCCAAGGGTACGGGGCCTACGAGCAGTACTTC; CDR3aa: CASSQGYGAYEQYF